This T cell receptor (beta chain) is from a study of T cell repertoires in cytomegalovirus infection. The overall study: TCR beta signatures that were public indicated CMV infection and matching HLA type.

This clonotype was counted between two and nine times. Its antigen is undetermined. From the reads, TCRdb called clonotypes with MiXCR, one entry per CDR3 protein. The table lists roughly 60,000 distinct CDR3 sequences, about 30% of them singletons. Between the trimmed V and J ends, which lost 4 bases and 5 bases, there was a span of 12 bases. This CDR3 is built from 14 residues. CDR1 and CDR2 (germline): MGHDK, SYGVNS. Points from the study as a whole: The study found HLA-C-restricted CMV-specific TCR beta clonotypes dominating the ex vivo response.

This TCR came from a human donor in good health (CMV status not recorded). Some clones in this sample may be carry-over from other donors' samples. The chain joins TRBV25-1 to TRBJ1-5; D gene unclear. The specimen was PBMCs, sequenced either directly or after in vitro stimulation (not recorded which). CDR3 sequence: CASSGADRYQPQHF. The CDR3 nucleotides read TGTGCCAGCAGTGGGGCCGATCGCTATCAGCCCCAGCATTTT. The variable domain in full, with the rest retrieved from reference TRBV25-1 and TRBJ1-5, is EADIYQTPRYLVIGTGKKITLECSQTMGHDKMYWYQQDPGMELHLIHYSYGVNSTEKGDLSSESTVSRIRTEHFPLTLESARPSHTSQYLCASSGADRYQPQHFGDGTRLSIL.